The 9 T cell receptor beta chains in this list originate from one sample, sequenced in a study of beta chain features in type 1 diabetes. Study-wide findings and caveats: Within each of all four CD4+ subsets, Type 1 diabetes patients had TCRB CDR3s that were moderately but significantly shorter.

Expressed TCRB transcripts got sequenced, as all isolated RNA was reverse transcribed. Only in-frame clones appear in the TCRdb table, and some are missing; sequencing was by immunoSEQ multiplex PCR. The sample has about 700,000 clones, under 15% seen once. Their recognized antigens are unknown. Specimen: naive CD4+ T cells from blood. The origin of the receptors is a man between 18 and 35 years old with type 1 diabetes.

This clone was found a few times. This chain uses TRBV18 with TRBJ2-5, with D possibly being TRBD2 (6 bases). The V end was cut by 3 bases, the J end by 0 bases, with 8 bases between. Germline values: CDR1 KGHSH, CDR2 LQKENI. The CDR3 extends over 14 amino acids. DNA of the CDR3: TGTGCCAGCTCACCCCGGGACTACCAAGAGACCCAGTACTTC. Translation: CASSPRDYQETQYF. Based on the CDR3 plus reference TRBV18 and TRBJ2-5, the full variable domain is NAGVMQNPRHLVRRRGQEARLRCSPMKGHSHVYWYRQLPEEGLKFMVYLQKENIIDESGMPKERFSAEFPKEGPSILRIQQVVRGDSAAYFCASSPRDYQETQYFGPGTRLLVL.

CDR3 in amino acids: CASSVVPDQPQHF. CDR3 bases: TGTGCCAGCAGCGTAGTGCCCGATCAGCCCCAGCATTTT. The V call is TRBV9, the J call TRBJ1-5, with D uncertain. The CDR3 has 13 amino acids. Deletions cut 0 bases from V and 5 bases from J, with 6 bases between. Looked up from germline, CDR1 is SGDLS and CDR2 is YYNGEE.

The chain is built from TRBV29-1 and TRBJ2-5; 8 bases match TRBD1. J lost 2 bases, V lost 5 bases, and 7 bases had no gene match. Germline-derived CDR1 and CDR2 are SQVTM and ANQGSEA. CDR3 length: 14 residues. CDR3 bases: TGCAGCGTTATGAGCCGGACAGGGCAAGAGACCCAGTACTTC. Its protein is CSVMSRTGQETQYF.

This clone was found once. The V call is TRBV19, the J call TRBJ1-2, with D possibly being TRBD1 (6 bases). The V gene's germline CDR1 is LNHDA and CDR2 SQIVND (reference sequence). V was shortened by 9 bases and J by 0 bases, with 14 bases between the two germline ends. This CDR3 comprises 14 residues. The CDR3 coding sequence is TGTGCCAGCCATCCGGGACAAACTAACTATGGCTACACCTTC. Amino acid sequence: CASHPGQTNYGYTF.

V usage is TRBV5-1 and J usage is TRBJ1-6; D not resolved. CDR1 and CDR2 (germline): SGHRS, YFSETQ. This CDR3 has 16 residues. Between the trimmed V and J ends, which lost 0 bases and 6 bases, there was a span of 13 bases. The CDR3 reads CASSLDLAATNSPLHF. The CDR3 coding sequence is TGCGCCAGCAGCTTGGATTTGGCAGCGACTAATTCACCCCTCCACTTT.

This clone was detected a few times. The chain recombines TRBV13 with TRBJ2-5; no clear D gene. Deletions cut 5 bases from V and 5 bases from J, with 12 bases between. This CDR3 contains 13 residues. Per germline, CDR1 PRHDT and CDR2 FYEKMQ (reference sequence). This CDR3 reads CASSPKPGETQYF. In DNA form, the CDR3 reads TGTGCCAGCAGCCCCAAGCCAGGCGAGACCCAGTACTTC.

This clone was found a few times. The chain combines TRBV28 with TRBJ1-2; D is undetermined. The CDR3 runs 14 residues. V lost 2 bases and J 6 bases, leaving 13 bases between the germline ends. Germline CDR1 is MDHEN and CDR2 is SYDVKM. Here the CDR3 DNA reads TGTGCCAGCAGTTTAGAACGGCCGGACGATGGCTACACCTTC. Residues: CASSLERPDDGYTF.

This chain joins TRBV30 and TRBJ2-3, with D hard to call. CDR1 and CDR2 from the germline V gene are GTSNPN and SVGIG (reference sequence). The CDR3 spans 13 residues. V was pared by 1 base and J by 4 bases, with 9 bases between. CDR3 sequence: CAWSGFSADTQYF. The CDR3 nucleotides read TGTGCCTGGAGTGGGTTCTCCGCAGATACGCAGTATTTT.

The table lists this clone with a few counts. CDR3 residues: CASSLAGGNIGSTGELFF. DNA for the CDR3: TGTGCCAGCAGCCTCGCCGGGGGGAACATAGGAAGTACCGGGGAGCTGTTTTTT. The chain employs TRBV2 and TRBJ2-2, with TRBD2 matching 7 bases. CDR1 and CDR2 from the germline V gene are SNHLY and FYNNEI. Trimming at V came to 6 bases and at J to 5 bases, leaving 18 bases not matched to a gene. This CDR3 is built from 18 residues.